The 23 T cell receptor beta chains given below trace back to one sample, sequenced in a study of blood T cell repertoires in COVID-19. Using immunoSEQ multiplex PCR, the repertoire was profiled, and TCRdb retains in-frame clones only, with some absent. This sample has 470,000 or so clones, with 85% to 90% found just once. Sequenced material: peripheral blood. The source of these receptors is a woman in her twenties or thirties with acute or convalescent COVID-19.

The CDR3 loop is CASSLNARGSPLHF. CDR3 DNA: TGTGCCAGCAGCTTAAATGCCAGGGGTTCACCCCTCCACTTT. The V call is TRBV7-3, the J call TRBJ1-6; tentative D call: TRBD1 (6 bases). Germline CDR1 and CDR2: SGHTA and FQGTGA. Trimming shortened V by 1 base and J by 9 bases, and 10 bases separated the two germline ends. The CDR3 consists of 14 residues.

V is TRBV19 and J is TRBJ2-3, with 8 bases that match TRBD1. The germline V gene has CDR1 LNHDA and CDR2 SQIVND (reference sequence). V shed 6 bases and J 2 bases; nucleotides not matched to a gene: 7. This CDR3 contains 15 residues. CDR3 coding DNA: TGTGCCAGTAGGGACGGACAGGGCTACACAGATACGCAGTATTTT. This translates into CASRDGQGYTDTQYF.

The CDR3 sequence: CASSYQTGSTEAFF. The CDR3 DNA follows: TGTGCCAGCAGTTACCAAACAGGGTCTACTGAAGCTTTCTTT. The gene calls are TRBV28 and TRBJ1-1; maybe TRBD1 (6 bases). The V end was cut by 4 bases, the J end by 5 bases, with 14 bases between. CDR3 length: 14 amino acids. Germline CDR1 is MDHEN and CDR2 is SYDVKM.

V gene TRBV28 combines with J gene TRBJ1-2; D perhaps matches TRBD1 (6 bases). CDR1 and CDR2 (germline): MDHEN, SYDVKM. The CDR3 length is 14 residues. Deletions cut 3 bases from V and 4 bases from J, with 12 bases between. CDR3 sequence: CASSLGGGAYGYTF. CDR3 DNA: TGTGCCAGCAGTTTGGGTGGGGGCGCCTATGGCTACACCTTC.

This chain uses TRBV27 with TRBJ1-1, with TRBD1 matching over 11 bases. The ends lost 4 bases at V and 7 bases at J; junction bases unmatched: 5. This CDR3 spans 14 amino acids. The germline CDR1 and CDR2 sequences are MNHEY and SMNVEV (reference sequence). This chain's CDR3 is CASSWDRGYDEAFF. Written as DNA, the CDR3 is TGTGCCAGCAGTTGGGACAGGGGGTATGATGAAGCTTTCTTT.

This clone was detected only a few times. This chain joins TRBV7-8 and TRBJ2-7; 11 bases are a match to TRBD2. The CDR3 is 19 amino acids. The junction had 15 bases not matched to a gene; V was cut back by 5 bases and J by 0 bases. Germline V gene lookup returns CDR1 SGHVS and CDR2 FQNEAQ. The CDR3 nucleotides are TGTGCCAGCAGCCCAAGGATTAGCGGGGGGGCGGCCAGCTCCTACGAGCAGTACTTC. Translation gives CASSPRISGGAASSYEQYF.

The chain joins TRBV28 to TRBJ2-7, with D perhaps TRBD1 (6 bases). The CDR3 totals 14 residues. Trimming took 4 bases from V and 3 from J, leaving 13 bases between them. Germline loops: CDR1 MDHEN, CDR2 SYDVKM. The chain's CDR3 is CASSSHRVYYEQYF. DNA for the CDR3: TGTGCCAGCAGTTCCCACAGGGTGTACTACGAGCAGTACTTC.

The chain recombines TRBV5-1 with TRBJ1-3; D is perhaps TRBD1 (5 bases). Looked up from germline, CDR1 is SGHRS and CDR2 is YFSETQ. The V and J ends lost 4 bases and 0 bases respectively, with 14 bases between them. The CDR3 covers 16 residues. The CDR3 sequence is CASSLVPTGSGNTIYF. Here the CDR3 DNA reads TGCGCCAGCAGCCTGGTCCCAACAGGCTCTGGAAACACCATATATTTT.

This chain uses TRBV29-1 with TRBJ2-5; perhaps TRBD2 as D (5 bases). Between the trimmed V and J ends, which lost 7 bases and 6 bases, there was a span of 15 bases. There are 12 residues in the CDR3. CDR1 and CDR2 from the germline V gene are SQVTM and ANQGSEA. The CDR3 sequence: CSAIPPGKTQYF. Written as DNA, the CDR3 is TGCAGCGCTATCCCACCGGGAAAGACCCAGTACTTC. Looking up the rest from reference TRBV29-1 and TRBJ2-5 gives the full variable domain: SAVISQKPSRDICQRGTSLTIQCQVDSQVTMMFWYRQQPGQSLTLIATANQGSEATYESGFVIDKFPISRPNLTFSTLTVSNMSPEDSSIYLCSAIPPGKTQYFGPGTRLLVL.

This clone appeared once. The V gene is TRBV2, the J gene TRBJ2-1; TRBD1 matches 7 bases. CDR3 length equals 14 residues. The V gene end was trimmed by 4 bases and the J gene end by 2 bases; junction bases not matched to a gene: 2. From germline, CDR1 is SNHLY and CDR2 FYNNEI. The CDR3 spells CASSGQGPYNEQFF. In DNA form, the CDR3 reads TGTGCCAGCAGTGGACAGGGTCCCTACAATGAGCAGTTCTTC.

The chain uses TRBV2 and TRBJ1-6, with TRBD1 identical over 9 bases. This CDR3 is 17 amino acids long. J lost 0 bases, V lost 6 bases, and 6 bases had no gene match. Germline values: CDR1 SNHLY, CDR2 FYNNEI. DNA for the CDR3: TGTGCCAGCAGAACCGACAGGGGGAGCTCCTATAATTCACCCCTCCACTTT. It codes for CASRTDRGSSYNSPLHF.

This sequence joins TRBV10-3 and TRBJ2-5; 9 nucleotides match TRBD1. This CDR3 spans 15 amino acids. Germline V gene lookup returns CDR1 ENHRY and CDR2 SYGVKD. V shed 6 bases and J 2 bases; nucleotides not matched to a gene: 7. Written as DNA, the CDR3 is TGTGCCATCAGGGGACAGGGTGAGGGGCAAGAGACCCAGTACTTC. Translation: CAIRGQGEGQETQYF.

This rearrangement joins TRBV5-1 to TRBJ1-3; 10 nucleotides match TRBD1. The V gene's germline CDR1 is SGHRS and CDR2 YFSETQ. V trimming: 0 bases; J trimming: 4 bases; junction bases outside the gene matches: 4. This CDR3 spans 16 amino acids. As DNA, the CDR3 is TGCGCCAGCAGCTTGGCGGGACAGGGGTACGGAAACACCATATATTTT. It encodes CASSLAGQGYGNTIYF.

The chain is built from TRBV19 and TRBJ1-2; 7 bases match TRBD1. The germline V gene has CDR1 LNHDA and CDR2 SQIVND (reference sequence). With V trimmed by 4 bases and J by 4 bases, 9 bases remained unmatched. The length of the CDR3 is 15 residues. CDR3 in DNA: TGTGCCAGTAGTACCCGGACAGGCGAGCCCTATGGCTACACCTTC. Translating it yields CASSTRTGEPYGYTF.

The J gene is TRBJ2-5, the V gene TRBV3-1 (or the pseudogene TRBV3-2), with 7 bases aligning to TRBD2. With 0 bases clipped from V and 1 base from J, the junction kept 8 bases outside the gene matches. The CDR3 loop spans 17 amino acids. The germline CDR1 and CDR2 sequences are LGHDT and YNNKEL (reference sequence). The CDR3 protein is CASSQETGGWAQETQYF. The CDR3, as DNA: TGTGCCAGCAGCCAAGAAACCGGGGGGTGGGCCCAAGAGACCCAGTACTTC.

CDR3 amino acids: CASSGSSGEETQYF. In DNA, the CDR3 is TGTGCCAGCAGTGGGTCGAGCGGGGAAGAGACCCAGTACTTC. The chain recombines TRBV2 with TRBJ2-5, with TRBD2 identical over 7 bases. The CDR3 has 14 amino acids. Per germline, CDR1 SNHLY and CDR2 FYNNEI. Losses at the gene ends were 4 bases for V and 3 bases for J; bases not matched to a gene: 5.

The chain links TRBV4-1 to TRBJ2-1; D is possibly TRBD2 (7 bases). CDR1 and CDR2 (germline): MGHRA, YSYEKL. Between the trimmed V and J ends, which lost 1 base and 2 bases, there was a span of 12 bases. The CDR3 has 16 residues. In DNA form, the CDR3 reads TGCGCCAGCAGCCAAGCCGGGGGGCCTACCTACAATGAGCAGTTCTTC. This sequence encodes CASSQAGGPTYNEQFF.

The chain joins TRBV21-1 to TRBJ1-4; TRBD1, the table's D call, was not compared with the DNA. TRBV21-1 is a pseudogene locus. The CDR3 consists of 19 residues. CDR3 DNA: TGTGCCAGCAGCAAAGCTGGAGGCACAAATTTGCAGGGGCGAGAAAAACTGTTTTTT. Amino acids: CASSKAGGTNLQGREKLFF.

The rearrangement uses TRBV6-1 and TRBJ2-4, with TRBD1 matching over 8 bases. Trimming took 2 bases from V and 8 from J; bases not matched to a gene: 8. Looked up from germline, CDR1 is MNHNS and CDR2 is SASEGT. This CDR3 comprises 15 residues. The CDR3 DNA sequence: TGTGCCAGCAGTGAACAGGGGGCGCTCATGGACATTCAGTACTTC. This codes for CASSEQGALMDIQYF.

Turning to this clone: An end of the junction differs from the germline gene, which may be a read error. The CDR3 sequence: CASRRGTSGQETRYF. The CDR3 nucleotides read TGTGCCAGCAGAAGGGGCACCAGCGGGCAAGAGACCCGGTACTTC. The chain links TRBV6-5 to TRBJ2-5; tentative D call: TRBD2 (6 bases). The CDR3 covers 15 residues. Germline V gene sequence: CDR1 MNHEY, CDR2 SVGAGI.

The chain employs TRBV6-5 and TRBJ2-3, with a weak D call TRBD2 (7 bases). The CDR3 extends over 14 amino acids. Germline V gives CDR1 MNHEY, CDR2 SVGAGI. V lost 7 bases and J lost 6, with 17 bases in between. CDR3 amino acids: CASTEGGAVDTQYF. The CDR3 coding sequence is TGTGCCAGCACCGAGGGGGGGGCCGTTGATACGCAGTATTTT.

This chain uses TRBV6-5 with TRBJ2-4; D is uncertain. The V and J ends lost 0 bases and 7 bases respectively, with 13 bases between them. CDR1 and CDR2 (germline): MNHEY, SVGAGI. This CDR3 comprises 15 residues. The DNA for the CDR3 is TGTGCCAGCAGTTACTCGAGTTCTGGGCCCAACATTCAGTACTTC. The encoded protein is CASSYSSSGPNIQYF.

The chain employs TRBV9 and TRBJ1-6, with 7 bases that match TRBD1. The CDR3 has 14 amino acids. V gave up 4 bases and J gave up 7 bases; unmatched junction bases: 5. Germline CDR1 is SGDLS and CDR2 is YYNGEE. The CDR3 sequence is CASSSGTENSPLHF. DNA of the CDR3: TGTGCCAGCAGCTCTGGGACAGAGAATTCACCCCTCCACTTT.